This entry describes one T cell receptor beta chain. Its antigen is unknown. The data stem from a study of T cell repertoires in cytomegalovirus infection. Study background: Public TCR beta signatures marked donors with CMV infection and the matching HLA.

MiXCR was run by TCRdb on the reads, yielding one entry per CDR3 protein. The top ten clones hold around 12% of a sample with fewer than 950,000 distinct CDR3 sequences, around a third of them seen once. Broader study findings: Public TCR beta family frequency separated CMV-and-HLA carriers, including in an independent cohort. HLA-C-restricted TCR beta clonotypes specific for CMV led the ex vivo response.

V shed 6 bases, J shed 5 bases, and the junction held 8 bases outside the gene matches. The V gene's germline CDR1 is SNHLY and CDR2 FYNNEI. The CDR3 has 15 residues. The sequence derives from a human donor in good health (CMV status not recorded). Some clones in this sample may be carry-over from other donors' samples. The chain employs TRBV2 and TRBJ2-2; the match to TRBD1 covers 8 bases. The sequenced sample was cultured CD8+ T cells from PBMCs, obtained from culture after CMV antigen stimulation. The CDR3 nucleotides are TGTGCCAGCAGCGACGACAGGGGCGGAACCGGGGAGCTGTTTTTT. Its protein is CASSDDRGGTGELFF. The variable domain in full, completed from reference TRBV2 and TRBJ2-2, reads EPEVTQTPSHQVTQMGQEVILRCVPISNHLYFYWYRQILGQKVEFLVSFYNNEISEKSEIFDDQFSVERPDGSNFTLKIRSTKLEDSAMYFCASSDDRGGTGELFFGEGSRLTVL.